Sequencing of this TCR beta chain was carried out in a study of blood T cell repertoires in COVID-19. Overall study: Acute and convalescent COVID-19 samples came from the United States, Italy and Spain. In each case, the material was cDNA or gDNA derived from T cells, B-cell-depleted T cells, or PBMCs.

The CDR3 is 15 amino acids. Unmatched junction bases numbered 7, after V lost 3 bases and J lost 5 bases. Per the original methods: The assay estimated nucleated cells by amplifying reference gene primers. Generated by immunoSEQ multiplex PCR, the TCRdb table keeps only in-frame clones and is missing some. The V and J calls and the clone size are those of that table, but D and trimming were determined from the DNA. The sample has about 160,000 clones, over 75% seen once. The rearrangement links TRBV23-1 to TRBJ2-7, with 10 bases fitting TRBD2. TRBV23-1 is identified as an open reading frame with a role that is uncertain. The sequenced sample was peripheral blood. This TCR was sampled from a man between 65 and 85 years old with acute or convalescent COVID-19. The CDR3 protein is CASSHSGLACDEQYF. CDR3 in DNA: TGCGCCAGCAGTCATTCGGGACTAGCGTGCGACGAGCAGTACTTC.